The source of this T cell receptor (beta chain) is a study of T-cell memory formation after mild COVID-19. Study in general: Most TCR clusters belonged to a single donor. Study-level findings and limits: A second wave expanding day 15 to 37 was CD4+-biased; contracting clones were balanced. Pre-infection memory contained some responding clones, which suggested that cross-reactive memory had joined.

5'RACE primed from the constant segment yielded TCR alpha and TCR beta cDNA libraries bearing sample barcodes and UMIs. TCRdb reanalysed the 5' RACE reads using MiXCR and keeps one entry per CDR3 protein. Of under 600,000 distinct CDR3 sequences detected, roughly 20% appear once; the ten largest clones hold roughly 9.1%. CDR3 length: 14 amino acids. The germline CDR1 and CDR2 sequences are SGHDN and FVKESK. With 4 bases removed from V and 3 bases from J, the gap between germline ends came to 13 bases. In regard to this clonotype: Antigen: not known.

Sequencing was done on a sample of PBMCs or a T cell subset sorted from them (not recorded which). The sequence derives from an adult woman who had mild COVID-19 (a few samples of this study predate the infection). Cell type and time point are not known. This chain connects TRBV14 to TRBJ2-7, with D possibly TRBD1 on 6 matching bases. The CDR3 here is CASSLADSFYEQYF. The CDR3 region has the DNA TGTGCCAGCAGCCTTGCGGACAGCTTCTACGAGCAGTACTTC.